A selection of T cell receptor beta chains follows, all from one sample in a study of blood T cell repertoires in COVID-19. Repertoires were generated with immunoSEQ multiplex PCR, while TCRdb's copy carries only in-frame clones and drops some. The table has 130,000 or so clones, roughly four fifths seen once. The sequenced material came from peripheral blood. All receptors derive from a human donor in a cohort sampled during active COVID-19. CDR3s include the opening cysteine and the closing phenylalanine or tryptophan. A D gene is named only where the DNA matches it firmly. Rows give clone size only sometimes, using once, few, many, or a class for an expanded clone.

V: TRBV6-5
J: TRBJ2-3
D: -
size: -
CDR3: CASSRKGRTDTQYF
DNA: TGTGCCAGCAGCCGGAAGGGGCGCACAGATACGCAGTATTTT

V: TRBV6-1
J: TRBJ2-3
D: TRBD2
size: once
CDR3: CASSEAERGRTDTQYF
DNA: TGTGCCAGCAGTGAAGCGGAGCGGGGGCGCACAGATACGCAGTATTTT

V: TRBV5-1
J: TRBJ2-3
D: -
size: -
CDR3: CASSFRPPTSTDTQYF
DNA: TGCGCCAGCAGCTTCCGCCCGCCGACTAGCACAGATACGCAGTATTTT

V: TRBV7-2
J: TRBJ2-1
D: TRBD2
size: -
CDR3: CASSLWGAGGTIYNEQFF
DNA: TGTGCCAGCAGCTTATGGGGGGCGGGGGGGACGATTTACAATGAGCAGTTCTTC

V: TRBV5-1
J: TRBJ2-1
D: TRBD2
size: -
CDR3: CASSSPSGYNEQFF
DNA: TGCGCCAGCAGTTCCCCTAGCGGCTACAATGAGCAGTTCTTC

V: TRBV7-9
J: TRBJ2-5
D: TRBD1
size: -
CDR3: CASSPKTTGGMETQYF
DNA: TGTGCCAGCAGCCCTAAAACGACAGGGGGCATGGAGACCCAGTACTTC

V: TRBV5-1
J: TRBJ2-1
D: TRBD2
size: -
CDR3: CASSLDLAGGFSYNEQFF
DNA: TGCGCCAGCAGCTTGGATCTAGCGGGGGGTTTCTCCTACAATGAGCAGTTCTTC

V: TRBV4-3
J: TRBJ1-5
D: -
size: -
CDR3: CASSQVYGDQPQHF
DNA: TGCGCCAGCAGCCAAGTTTACGGGGATCAGCCCCAGCATTTT

V: TRBV11-2
J: TRBJ2-2
D: -
size: -
CDR3: CASSLAIRVSGELFF
DNA: TGTGCCAGCAGCTTAGCCATCAGGGTTTCCGGGGAGCTGTTTTTT

V: TRBV11-2
J: TRBJ2-2
D: -
size: -
CDR3: CASSSHGGRKNTGELFF
DNA: TGTGCCAGCAGCTCTCACGGGGGGCGGAAGAACACCGGGGAGCTGTTTTTT

V: TRBV12-3/TRBV12-4
J: TRBJ2-1
D: -
size: -
CDR3: CALGDNEQFF
DNA: TGTGCGTTAGGGGACAATGAGCAGTTCTTC

V: TRBV11-3
J: TRBJ1-1
D: -
size: -
CDR3: CASSLEGVGTEAFF
DNA: TGTGCCAGCAGCTTAGAGGGCGTAGGCACTGAAGCTTTCTTT

V: TRBV19
J: TRBJ2-4
D: -
size: -
CDR3: CASSIARVRGKNIQYF
DNA: TGTGCCAGTAGTATAGCCAGGGTAAGGGGCAAAAACATTCAGTACTTC

V: TRBV19
J: TRBJ2-5
D: TRBD1
size: -
CDR3: CASSAGGRETQYF
DNA: TGTGCCAGTAGTGCAGGGGGCAGAGAGACCCAGTACTTC

V: TRBV7-9
J: TRBJ2-7
D: -
size: once
CDR3: CASSLAGGWAYEQYF
DNA: TGTGCCAGCAGCTTAGCGGGAGGTTGGGCCTACGAGCAGTACTTC

V: TRBV5-4
J: TRBJ1-4
D: -
size: -
CDR3: CASSFKGQGLSEKLFF
DNA: TGTGCCAGCAGCTTTAAGGGGCAGGGCCTAAGTGAAAAACTGTTTTTT

V: TRBV11-3
J: TRBJ2-3
D: TRBD2
size: -
CDR3: CASSRLAGGTDTQYF
DNA: TGTGCCAGCAGCCGACTAGCGGGGGGGACAGATACGCAGTATTTT

V: TRBV27
J: TRBJ2-4
D: TRBD1
size: -
CDR3: CASSLDRKNIQYF
DNA: TGTGCCAGCAGCTTGGACAGGAAAAACATTCAGTACTTC

V: TRBV3-1/TRBV3-2
J: TRBJ1-1
D: TRBD1
size: -
CDR3: CASRDREDTEAFF
DNA: TGTGCCAGCAGAGACAGGGAGGACACTGAAGCTTTCTTT

V: TRBV11-1
J: TRBJ1-1
D: TRBD1
size: -
CDR3: CASSLTGGGSTEAFF
DNA: TGTGCCAGCAGCTTGACAGGGGGCGGGAGCACTGAAGCTTTCTTT

V: TRBV5-6
J: TRBJ2-7
D: -
size: -
CDR3: CASGTSAVGEQYF
DNA: TGTGCCAGCGGCACTAGTGCCGTCGGAGAGCAGTACTTC

V: TRBV6-1
J: TRBJ1-1
D: TRBD1
size: -
CDR3: CASSGGQGRMNTEAFF
DNA: TGTGCCAGCAGTGGAGGACAGGGTCGCATGAACACTGAAGCTTTCTTT

V: TRBV10-1
J: TRBJ1-1
D: TRBD1
size: -
CDR3: CASSETGQGRTEAFF
DNA: TGCGCCAGCAGTGAGACGGGACAGGGGAGGACTGAAGCTTTCTTT

V: TRBV19
J: TRBJ1-5
D: -
size: -
CDR3: CASSIAGGWGNQPQHF
DNA: TGTGCCAGTAGTATAGCTGGGGGCTGGGGGAATCAGCCCCAGCATTTT